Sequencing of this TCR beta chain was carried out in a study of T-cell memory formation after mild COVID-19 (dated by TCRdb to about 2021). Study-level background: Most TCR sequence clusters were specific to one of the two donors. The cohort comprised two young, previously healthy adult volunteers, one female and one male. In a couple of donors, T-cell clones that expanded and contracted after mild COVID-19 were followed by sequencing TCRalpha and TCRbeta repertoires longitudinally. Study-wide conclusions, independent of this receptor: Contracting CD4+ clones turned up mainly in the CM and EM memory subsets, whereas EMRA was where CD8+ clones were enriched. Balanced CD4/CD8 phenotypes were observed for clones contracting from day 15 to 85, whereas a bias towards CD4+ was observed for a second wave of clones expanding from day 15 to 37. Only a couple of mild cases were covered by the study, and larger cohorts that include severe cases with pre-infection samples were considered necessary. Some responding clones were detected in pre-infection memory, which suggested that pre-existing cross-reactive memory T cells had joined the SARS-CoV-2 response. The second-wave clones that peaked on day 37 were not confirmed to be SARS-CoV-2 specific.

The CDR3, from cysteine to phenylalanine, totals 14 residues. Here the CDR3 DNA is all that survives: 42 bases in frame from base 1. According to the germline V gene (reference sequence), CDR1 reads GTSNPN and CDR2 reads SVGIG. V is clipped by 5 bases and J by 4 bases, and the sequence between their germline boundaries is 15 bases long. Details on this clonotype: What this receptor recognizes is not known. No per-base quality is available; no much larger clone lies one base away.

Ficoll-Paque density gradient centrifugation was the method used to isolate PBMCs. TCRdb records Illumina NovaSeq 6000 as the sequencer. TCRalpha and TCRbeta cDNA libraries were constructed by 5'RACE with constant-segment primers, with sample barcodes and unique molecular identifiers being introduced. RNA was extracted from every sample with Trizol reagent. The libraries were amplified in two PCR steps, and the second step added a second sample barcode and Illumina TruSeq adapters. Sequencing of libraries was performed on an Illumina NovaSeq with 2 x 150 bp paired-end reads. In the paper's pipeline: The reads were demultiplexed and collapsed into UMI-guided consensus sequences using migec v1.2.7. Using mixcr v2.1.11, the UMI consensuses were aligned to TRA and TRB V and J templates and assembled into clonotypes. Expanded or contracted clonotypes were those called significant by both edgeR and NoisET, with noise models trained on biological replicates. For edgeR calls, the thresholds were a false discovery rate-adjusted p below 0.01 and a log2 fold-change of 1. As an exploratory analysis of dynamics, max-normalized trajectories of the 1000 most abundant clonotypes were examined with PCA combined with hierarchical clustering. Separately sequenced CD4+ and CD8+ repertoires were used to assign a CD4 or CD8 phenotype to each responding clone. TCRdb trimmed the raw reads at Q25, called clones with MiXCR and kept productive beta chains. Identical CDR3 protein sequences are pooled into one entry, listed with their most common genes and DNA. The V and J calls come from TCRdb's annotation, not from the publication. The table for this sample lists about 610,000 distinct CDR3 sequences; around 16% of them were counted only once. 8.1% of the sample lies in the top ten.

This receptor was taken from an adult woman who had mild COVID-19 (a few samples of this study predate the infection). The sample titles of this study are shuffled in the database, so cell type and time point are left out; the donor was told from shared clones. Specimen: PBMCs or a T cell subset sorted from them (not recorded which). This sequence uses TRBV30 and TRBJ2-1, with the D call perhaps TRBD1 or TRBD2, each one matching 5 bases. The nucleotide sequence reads TGTGCCTGGTCCCGGGACCTACATTACAATGAGCAGTTCTTC. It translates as CAWSRDLHYNEQFF.